This T cell receptor beta chain was sequenced for a study of graft-versus-host responses after intestinal transplantation. Study background: Multivisceral, liver-intestinal, or isolated intestinal transplants were performed in recipients.

Produced via immunoSEQ multiplex PCR; TCRdb's table is partial and in-frame only. The profile shows 100,000 or so clones, 90% to 95% of them singletons. J lost 6 bases, V lost 2 bases, and 5 bases had no gene match. This CDR3 spans 14 amino acids. Germline CDR1 reads MGHRA; CDR2 reads YSYEKL. Details on this clone: Its antigen is unidentified.

This specimen was unstimulated CD8+ T cells sorted from spleen or lymph node cells, taken before intestinal transplant. This TCR was sampled from a human donor who received an intestinal transplant. The chain carries TRBV4-1 and TRBJ1-2, with TRBD1 matching 8 bases. This CDR3 reads CASSQPGGWDGYTF. In nucleotides, the CDR3 is TGCGCCAGCAGCCAACCAGGGGGCTGGGATGGCTACACCTTC.